This T cell receptor (beta chain) was recovered during a study of blood T cell repertoires in COVID-19. Germline assignment: CDR1 SGDLS and CDR2 YYNGEE. Deletions cut 9 bases from V and 2 bases from J, with 14 bases between. This CDR3 region has 14 residues. The authors' processing: Reference gene primer amplification gave nucleated cell count estimates. The repertoire was sequenced with immunoSEQ multiplex PCR; TCRdb's copy has only in-frame clones and lacks some. That table gives V, J and clone size, and the DNA gave D and trimming. The profile shows some 530,000 clones, roughly 85% of them singletons.

This TCR was sampled from a human donor in a cohort sampled during active COVID-19. What was sequenced was peripheral blood. The rearrangement joins TRBV9 to TRBJ2-2; D unresolved. In DNA form, the CDR3 reads TGTGCCACCTCAGAGAGGCTAAACACCGGGGAGCTGTTTTTT. Its translation is CATSERLNTGELFF.